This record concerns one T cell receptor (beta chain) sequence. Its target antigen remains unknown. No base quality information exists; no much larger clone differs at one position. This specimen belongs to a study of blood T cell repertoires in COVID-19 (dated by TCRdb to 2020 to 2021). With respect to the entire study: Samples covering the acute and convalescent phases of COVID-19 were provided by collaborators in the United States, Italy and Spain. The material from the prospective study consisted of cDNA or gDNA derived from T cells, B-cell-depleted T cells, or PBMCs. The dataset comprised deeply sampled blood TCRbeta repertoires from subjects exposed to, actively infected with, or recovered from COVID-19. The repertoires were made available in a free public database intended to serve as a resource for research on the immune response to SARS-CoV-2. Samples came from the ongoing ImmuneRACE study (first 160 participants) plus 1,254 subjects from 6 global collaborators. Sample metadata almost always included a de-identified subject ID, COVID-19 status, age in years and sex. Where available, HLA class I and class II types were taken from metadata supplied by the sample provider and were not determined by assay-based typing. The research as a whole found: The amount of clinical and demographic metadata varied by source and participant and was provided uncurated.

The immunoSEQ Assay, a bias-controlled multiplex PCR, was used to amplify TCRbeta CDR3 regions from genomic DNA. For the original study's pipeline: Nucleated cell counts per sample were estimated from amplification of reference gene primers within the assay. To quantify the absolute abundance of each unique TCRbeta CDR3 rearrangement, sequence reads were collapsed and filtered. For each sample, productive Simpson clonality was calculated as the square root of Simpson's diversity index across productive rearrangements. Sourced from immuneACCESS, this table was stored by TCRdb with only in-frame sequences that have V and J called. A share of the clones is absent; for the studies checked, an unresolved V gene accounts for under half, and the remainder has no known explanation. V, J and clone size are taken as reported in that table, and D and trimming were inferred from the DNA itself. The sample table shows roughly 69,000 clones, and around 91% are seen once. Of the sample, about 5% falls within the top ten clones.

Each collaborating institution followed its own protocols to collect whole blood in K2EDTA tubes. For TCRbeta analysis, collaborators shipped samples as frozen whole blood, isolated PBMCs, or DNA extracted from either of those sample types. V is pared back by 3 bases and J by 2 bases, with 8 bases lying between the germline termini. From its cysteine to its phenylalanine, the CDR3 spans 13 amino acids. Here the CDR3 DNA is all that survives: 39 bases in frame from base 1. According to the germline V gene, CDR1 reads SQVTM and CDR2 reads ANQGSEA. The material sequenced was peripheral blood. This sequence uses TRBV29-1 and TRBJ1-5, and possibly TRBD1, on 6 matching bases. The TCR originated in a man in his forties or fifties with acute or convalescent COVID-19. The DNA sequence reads TGCAGCGTTGAGGGGGCAGGCAATCAGCCCCAGCATTTT. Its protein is CSVEGAGNQPQHF. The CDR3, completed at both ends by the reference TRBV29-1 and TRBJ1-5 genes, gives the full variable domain SAVISQKPSRDICQRGTSLTIQCQVDSQVTMMFWYRQQPGQSLTLIATANQGSEATYESGFVIDKFPISRPNLTFSTLTVSNMSPEDSSIYLCSVEGAGNQPQHFGDGTRLSIL.